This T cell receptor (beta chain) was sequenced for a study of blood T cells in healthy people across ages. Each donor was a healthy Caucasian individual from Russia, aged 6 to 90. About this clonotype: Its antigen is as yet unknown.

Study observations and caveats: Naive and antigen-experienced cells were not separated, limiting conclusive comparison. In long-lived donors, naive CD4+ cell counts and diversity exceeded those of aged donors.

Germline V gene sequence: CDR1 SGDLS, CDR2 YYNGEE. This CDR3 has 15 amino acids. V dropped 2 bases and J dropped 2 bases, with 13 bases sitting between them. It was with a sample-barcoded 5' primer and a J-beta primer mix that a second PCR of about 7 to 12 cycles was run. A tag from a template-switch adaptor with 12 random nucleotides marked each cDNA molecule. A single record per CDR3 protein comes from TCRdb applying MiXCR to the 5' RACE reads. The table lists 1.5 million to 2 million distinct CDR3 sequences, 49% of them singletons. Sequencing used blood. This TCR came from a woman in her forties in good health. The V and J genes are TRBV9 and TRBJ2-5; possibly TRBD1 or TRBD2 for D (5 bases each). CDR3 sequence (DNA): TGTGCCAGCAGCGTGTCAGGGTGGGGGCAAGAGACCCAGTACTTC. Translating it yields CASSVSGWGQETQYF.